This is a list of T cell receptor beta chains from one sample in a study of control samples from healthy donors and cancer patients. Assay: immunoSEQ multiplex PCR; the TCRdb copy retains only in-frame clones and omits some. The sample lists around 150,000 clones; around 90% were seen once. The sequencing input was blood. Receptors originate from a man younger than 45 in good health. CDR3s include the opening cysteine and the closing phenylalanine or tryptophan. D genes are given only for firm matches. Expanded clones are given a class, and other clones once, few, many or no size at all.

J | V | size | D | CDR3 | DNA
TRBJ2-7 | TRBV20-1 | . | . | CSASMVVGSEQYF | TGCAGTGCTAGTATGGTAGTGGGGAGCGAGCAGTACTTC
TRBJ1-1 | TRBV2 | . | . | CASSEALGWNTEAFF | TGTGCCAGCAGTGAAGCTCTCGGGTGGAACACTGAAGCTTTCTTT
TRBJ2-5 | TRBV3-1/TRBV3-2 | . | . | CASSQRVRTGVRAQETQYF | TGTGCCAGCAGCCAACGAGTGCGGACGGGGGTAAGGGCCCAAGAGACCCAGTACTTC
TRBJ2-1 | TRBV24-1 | . | TRBD2 | CATSDFGRESYNEQFF | TGTGCCACCAGTGATTTTGGGCGGGAGTCCTACAATGAGCAGTTCTTC
TRBJ1-2 | TRBV7-9 | . | . | CASSVPSVGNYGYTF | TGTGCCAGCAGTGTGCCCTCGGTGGGTAACTATGGCTACACCTTC
TRBJ2-2 | TRBV6-2/TRBV6-3 | . | . | CASSYGWSAGGELFF | TGTGCCAGCAGTTATGGTTGGTCTGCAGGGGGGGAGCTGTTTTTT
TRBJ1-1 | TRBV7-3 | once | . | CASRLTGSTEAFF | TGTGCCAGCAGGCTCACAGGGAGCACTGAAGCTTTCTTT
TRBJ1-1 | TRBV7-3 | . | . | CASSLDRTRREAFF | TGTGCCAGCAGCTTAGATAGGACTCGACGTGAAGCTTTCTTT
TRBJ2-5 | TRBV2 | . | . | CAGTRIGQETQYF | TGTGCCGGCACTAGGATAGGCCAAGAGACCCAGTACTTC
TRBJ2-1 | TRBV15 | . | TRBD2 | CATSRGTSYNEQFF | TGTGCCACCAGCAGAGGGACTAGCTACAATGAGCAGTTCTTC
TRBJ2-1 | TRBV7-9 | . | TRBD2 | CATRLAGGYEQFF | TGTGCCACCCGACTAGCGGGGGGCTATGAGCAGTTCTTC
TRBJ1-5 | TRBV28 | . | . | CASSLYRPTSGQPQHF | TGTGCCAGCAGTTTATACAGACCTACTTCGGGTCAGCCCCAGCATTTT
TRBJ2-7 | TRBV5-1 | . | . | CASSGDYEQYF | TGCGCCAGCAGCGGGGACTACGAGCAGTACTTC
TRBJ2-5 | TRBV9 | . | . | CASSLLKAFQETQYF | TGTGCCAGCAGCTTACTCAAAGCGTTTCAAGAGACCCAGTACTTC
TRBJ2-5 | TRBV28 | . | TRBD1 | CASFSRGRETQYF | TGTGCCAGTTTTTCCAGGGGGCGGGAGACCCAGTACTTC
TRBJ1-2 | TRBV29-1 | few | . | CSADLDQVYGYTF | TGCAGCGCAGACTTGGACCAGGTCTATGGCTACACCTTC
TRBJ2-3 | TRBV7-2 | few | . | CASSDTDTQYF | TGTGCCAGCAGCGATACAGATACGCAGTATTTT
TRBJ2-7 | TRBV5-4 | once | TRBD1 | CASSEDRAVYYEQYF | TGTGCCAGCAGCGAGGACAGGGCGGTTTACTACGAGCAGTACTTC
TRBJ2-6 | TRBV15 | once | TRBD1 | CATSRDFQGVRAF | TGTGCCACCAGCAGAGATTTCCAGGGGGTCCGGGCTTTC
TRBJ2-2 | TRBV6-5 | . | . | CASSLATGELFF | TGTGCCAGCAGTCTCGCCACCGGGGAGCTGTTTTTT
TRBJ1-2 | TRBV5-5 | . | TRBD1 | CASSQGTEYGYTF | TGTGCCAGCAGCCAAGGGACAGAATATGGCTACACCTTC
TRBJ2-1 | TRBV5-1 | . | . | CASSFHRDEQFF | TGCGCCAGCAGCTTCCATAGGGATGAGCAGTTCTTC
TRBJ2-1 | TRBV19 | . | TRBD2 | CASSIGLAGGTVNEQFF | TGTGCCAGTAGTATAGGACTAGCGGGGGGGACAGTCAATGAGCAGTTCTTC
TRBJ1-1 | TRBV23-1 | . | . | CASSWAWAMNTEAFF | TGCGCCAGTTCCTGGGCCTGGGCGATGAACACTGAAGCTTTCTTT
TRBJ2-5 | TRBV20-1 | . | . | CSAYQETQYF | TGCAGTGCTTACCAAGAGACCCAGTACTTC
TRBJ2-1 | TRBV15 | . | TRBD2 | CATSAPGTSGSWKGEQFF | TGTGCCACCAGCGCACCCGGGACTAGCGGGTCGTGGAAGGGTGAGCAGTTCTTC